The 5 T cell receptor beta chains below come from one sample, sequenced in a study of blood T cell repertoires in COVID-19. Repertoires were generated with immunoSEQ multiplex PCR, while TCRdb's copy carries only in-frame clones and drops some. The profile shows 150,000 to 200,000 clones, 80% of them singletons. The sample was PBMCs or T cells enriched from blood (not recorded which). The origin of the receptors is an older woman who had recovered from COVID-19.

The CDR3 nucleotides read TGTGCCAGCAGCGTCAGACAGGGAAACTATGGCTACACCTTC. Translation gives CASSVRQGNYGYTF. The chain carries TRBV7-2 and TRBJ1-2; 7 bases map to TRBD1. The CDR3 consists of 14 residues. With 5 bases clipped from V and 2 bases from J, the junction kept 5 bases outside the gene matches. CDR1 is SGHTA, CDR2 FQGNSA, per germline.

This clone showed up just a few times. The CDR3 DNA follows: TGTGCCAGTAGTACTCTAGCGAACAATTACAATGAGCAGTTCTTC. Its protein is CASSTLANNYNEQFF. The chain couples TRBV19 to TRBJ2-1, with D perhaps TRBD2 (6 bases). V was shortened by 4 bases and J by 4 bases, with 14 bases between the two germline ends. Germline V gene data show CDR1 as LNHDA and CDR2 as SQIVND (reference sequence). CDR3 size: 15 residues.

The gene calls are TRBV7-2 and TRBJ1-4; D gene ambiguous. V was trimmed by 2 bases and J by 7 bases, leaving 11 bases between them. CDR3 length: 14 residues. Germline assignment: CDR1 SGHTA and CDR2 FQGNSA. The CDR3 region is CASSLFGPGEKLFF. In nucleotides, the CDR3 is TGTGCCAGCAGCTTATTTGGTCCGGGTGAAAAACTGTTTTTT.

The chain has TRBV14 and TRBJ2-3, with D uncertain. Looked up from germline, CDR1 is SGHDN and CDR2 is FVKESK. The ends were cut back, 2 bases at V and 0 bases at J, with 12 bases in the middle. The CDR3 has 16 amino acids. CDR3 coding DNA: TGTGCCAGCAGCCAAAGTCCCACACCTAGCACAGATACGCAGTATTTT. The encoded protein is CASSQSPTPSTDTQYF.

DNA of the CDR3: TGTGCCAGCAGCGCGGGACAGATTGCGGGCTACACCTTC. Amino acid sequence: CASSAGQIAGYTF. The chain carries TRBV9 and TRBJ1-2; 7 nucleotides align to TRBD1. The trim removed 3 bases at V and 8 bases at J, leaving 7 bases unmatched. The germline gives CDR1 SGDLS, CDR2 YYNGEE. The CDR3 has 13 amino acids. Full variable domain (rest looked up from reference TRBV9 and TRBJ1-2): DSGVTQTPKHLITATGQRVTLRCSPRSGDLSVYWYQQSLDQGLQFLIQYYNGEERAKGNILERFSAQQFPDLHSELNLSSLELGDSALYFCASSAGQIAGYTFGSGTRLTVV.